The clone carrying this T cell receptor beta chain appeared a single time. Antigen unknown. This record belongs to a study of cytomegalovirus exposure and HLA in healthy donors. About the research overall: Ancestry clustering placed more than 80% of some 400 genotyped donors in the Caucasian-associated cluster.

Study results and caveats: Published work reported that the classifier diagnosed cytomegalovirus status with high specificity and sensitivity.

PCR involved 60 Vbeta and 13 Jbeta primers. Assay used: immunoSEQ multiplex PCR; TCRdb lists only in-frame clones, some missing. In the table there are nearly 100,000 clones, around 10% of which are singletons. The J segment lost 5 bases and the V segment lost 5 bases, leaving 13 bases of the junction unmatched. The CDR3 has 16 residues. The germline V gene has CDR1 SGHTA and CDR2 FQGNSA. This TCR derives from a man aged 50 to 59 in good health and CMV-seropositive. V usage is TRBV7-2 and J usage is TRBJ2-3, with TRBD2 identical over 7 bases. The sequenced sample consisted of PBMCs. In DNA, the CDR3 is TGTGCCAGCAGCATGGGGGTAGGGGACTACCTAGATACGCAGTATTTT. Translation: CASSMGVGDYLDTQYF.